A single sample gave rise to the 5 T cell receptor beta chains below, sequenced in a study of shared clonotypes between healthy human individuals. Sequencing used immunoSEQ multiplex PCR; TCRdb keeps in-frame clones, though not all of them. The table lists approximately 720,000 clones, less than 80% of them singletons. Material for sequencing was memory CD4+ T cells sorted from blood. Subset meaning: CD45RA-negative fraction. The source of these receptors is a woman under 40 in good health.

This clone was counted a single time. The rearrangement joins TRBV20-1 to TRBJ2-7; 8 bases fit TRBD1. J gave up 5 bases and V 5 bases, and 2 bases lay outside the gene matches. Per the germline V gene, CDR1 is DFQATT and CDR2 is SNEGSKA (reference sequence). The length of the CDR3 is 11 residues. Here the CDR3 reads CSAPDRDEQYF. Written as DNA, the CDR3 is TGCAGTGCTCCGGACAGGGACGAGCAGTACTTC.

This clone was seen only a few times. DNA of the CDR3: TGTGCCAGCAGTGAAGCTCCAGGGCACTATGGCTACACCTTC. It is translated as CASSEAPGHYGYTF. The chain combines TRBV6-1 with TRBJ1-2; D possibly corresponds to TRBD1 (5 bases). CDR1 and CDR2 (germline): MNHNS, SASEGT. The CDR3 is 14 residues long. V shed 0 bases and J shed 3 bases, with 8 bases lying between them.

The V gene is TRBV5-5, the J gene TRBJ1-5, with D perhaps TRBD1 (6 bases). V lost 3 bases, J lost 0 bases, and 13 bases lay in between. The CDR3 is 16 amino acids. The germline V gene has CDR1 SGHKS and CDR2 YYEKEE (reference sequence). The CDR3 sequence: CASSSQQGNSNQPQHF. The CDR3 region has the DNA TGTGCCAGCAGCTCACAACAGGGTAATAGCAATCAGCCCCAGCATTTT.

The rearrangement uses TRBV18 and TRBJ2-3; TRBD2 matches at 8 bases. Germline V gives CDR1 KGHSH, CDR2 LQKENI. The CDR3 consists of 16 residues. The trim removed 3 bases at V and 3 bases at J, leaving 8 bases unmatched. The CDR3 loop is CASSPRLAGTTDTQYF. DNA for the CDR3: TGTGCCAGCTCACCTCGCTTAGCGGGGACTACAGATACGCAGTATTTT.

Concerning this clone: The sample carries other DNA sequences with the same CDR3. The V call is TRBV5-1, the J call TRBJ1-1, with D unresolved. The germline CDR1 and CDR2 sequences are SGHRS and YFSETQ. The CDR3 sequence is 13 residues long. The V gene lost 3 bases and the J gene lost 1 base, with 7 bases spanning the gap. The CDR3 here is CASSSNRNTEAFF. Here the CDR3 DNA reads TGCGCCAGCAGCTCAAACAGGAACACTGAAGCTTTCTTT.